This T cell receptor (beta chain) was found in a study of blood T cell repertoires in COVID-19. Study-wide background: The samples span acute and convalescent COVID-19 from the United States, Italy and Spain. In each case, the material was cDNA or gDNA derived from T cells, B-cell-depleted T cells, or PBMCs.

Here immunoSEQ multiplex PCR was the method, and the copy in TCRdb shows in-frame clones only, minus some. Of over 100,000 clones listed, about 89% are singletons. V shed 0 bases and J shed 7 bases, with 14 bases lying between them. The CDR3 covers 15 residues. Germline CDR1 is SGDLS and CDR2 is YYNGEE. The chain recombines TRBV9 with TRBJ2-1; tentative D call: TRBD1 (5 bases). The sequenced sample consisted of peripheral blood. This sequence originates from a human donor with acute or convalescent COVID-19. The donor label of this sample is uncertain. The CDR3 here is CASSVAPGHGNEQFF. The CDR3 DNA reads as TGTGCCAGCAGCGTAGCTCCAGGACATGGAAATGAGCAGTTCTTC. The full variable domain, rest sourced from reference TRBV9 and TRBJ2-1, is DSGVTQTPKHLITATGQRVTLRCSPRSGDLSVYWYQQSLDQGLQFLIQYYNGEERAKGNILERFSAQQFPDLHSELNLSSLELGDSALYFCASSVAPGHGNEQFFGPGTRLTVL.